This T cell receptor beta chain was captured in a study of shared clonotypes between healthy human individuals. Study-level points and caveats: The study generally estimated greater richness for naive than memory subsets. Clonotype sharing across several donors was observed for 4% to 5.5% of naive CD4 clonotypes.

All participating donors were Caucasian adults from Nashville, Tennessee. Worth noting for this clone: Antigen specificity is unknown.

Assay: immunoSEQ multiplex PCR; the TCRdb copy retains only in-frame clones and omits some. The sample carries 2,500,000 or so clones, under 95% recorded once. Germline V gives CDR1 SGHRS, CDR2 YFSETQ. The CDR3 is 16 residues long. The V and J ends lost 0 bases and 2 bases, in that order; junction bases with no gene match: 5. Sequencing was done on a sample of naive CD4+ T cells from PBMCs. Documented subset: CD45RA+ positively selected. This sequence joins TRBV5-1 and TRBJ2-7; 10 bases align to TRBD2. This receptor was taken from a man younger than 30 in good health. Some clones in this sample may be carry-over from other donors' samples. The CDR3 loop reads CASSLAPTSGPYEQYF. CDR3 bases: TGCGCCAGCAGCTTGGCCCCGACTAGCGGGCCCTACGAGCAGTACTTC.